What follows are 2 T cell receptor beta chains derived from one specimen sequenced in a study of T-cell memory formation after mild COVID-19. TCRdb redid the calling of the 5' RACE reads with MiXCR, one entry per CDR3 protein. The sample has more than 450,000 distinct CDR3 sequences, roughly 18% seen once. Sequenced material: PBMCs or a T cell subset sorted from them (not recorded which). These receptors all stem from an adult woman who had mild COVID-19 (a few samples of this study predate the infection). Cell type and time point are not known.

This clonotype showed up many times. The chain uses TRBV6-2 or TRBV6-3 and TRBJ2-6; a possible D gene is TRBD1 (5 bases). The CDR3 is made up of 15 amino acids. Trimming shortened V by 7 bases and J by 3 bases, and 13 bases separated the two germline ends. Germline V CDR1 and CDR2: MNHEY, SVGEGT. Here the CDR3 reads CASTKRGDGANVLTF. The CDR3 nucleotides are TGTGCCAGCACCAAAAGGGGTGATGGGGCCAACGTCCTGACTTTC.

This clonotype was seen more than once but under ten times. The genes are TRBV20-1 and TRBJ2-3; 9 bases line up with TRBD1. Trimming cost V 5 bases and J 3 bases; bases outside gene matches: 6. The CDR3 spans 14 residues. Germline V gives CDR1 DFQATT, CDR2 SNEGSKA (reference sequence). Here the CDR3 reads CSAGRGTGTDTQYF. CDR3 nucleotide sequence: TGCAGTGCTGGTCGAGGGACAGGGACAGATACGCAGTATTTT.